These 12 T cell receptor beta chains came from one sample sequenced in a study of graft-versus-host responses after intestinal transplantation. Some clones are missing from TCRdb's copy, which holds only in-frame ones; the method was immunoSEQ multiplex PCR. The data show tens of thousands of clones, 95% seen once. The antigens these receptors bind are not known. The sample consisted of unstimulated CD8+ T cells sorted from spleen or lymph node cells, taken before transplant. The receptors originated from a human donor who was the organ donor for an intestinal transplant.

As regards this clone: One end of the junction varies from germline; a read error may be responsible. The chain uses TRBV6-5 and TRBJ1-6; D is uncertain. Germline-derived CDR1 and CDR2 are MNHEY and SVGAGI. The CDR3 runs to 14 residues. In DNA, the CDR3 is TGTGCCAGCAGTTATTCGTCGGGCAATTCACCCCTCTACTTT. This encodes CASSYSSGNSPLYF.

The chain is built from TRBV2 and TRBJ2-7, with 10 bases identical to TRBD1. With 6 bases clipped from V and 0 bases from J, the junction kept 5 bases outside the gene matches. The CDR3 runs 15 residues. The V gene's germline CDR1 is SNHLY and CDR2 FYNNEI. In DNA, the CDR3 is TGTGCCAGCAGAGCCGGACAGGGGGACTCCTACGAGCAGTACTTC. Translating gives CASRAGQGDSYEQYF.

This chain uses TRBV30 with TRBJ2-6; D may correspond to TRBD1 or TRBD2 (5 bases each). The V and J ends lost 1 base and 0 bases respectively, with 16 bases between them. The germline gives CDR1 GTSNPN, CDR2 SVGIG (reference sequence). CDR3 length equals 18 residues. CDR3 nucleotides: TGTGCCTGGAGTGCTCCGGGACGGACCTTCTCTGGGGCCAACGTCCTGACTTTC. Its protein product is CAWSAPGRTFSGANVLTF. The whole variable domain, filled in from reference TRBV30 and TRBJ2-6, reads SQTIHQWPATLVQPVGSPLSLECTVEGTSNPNLYWYRQAAGRGLQLLFYSVGIGQISSEVPQNLSASRPQDRQFILSSKKLLLSDSGFYLCAWSAPGRTFSGANVLTFGAGSRLTVL.

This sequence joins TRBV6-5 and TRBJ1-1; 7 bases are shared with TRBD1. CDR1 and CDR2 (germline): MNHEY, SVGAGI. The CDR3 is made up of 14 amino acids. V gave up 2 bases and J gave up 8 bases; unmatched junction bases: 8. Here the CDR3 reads CASSYGGEGAEAFF. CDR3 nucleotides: TGTGCCAGCAGTTACGGCGGCGAGGGGGCCGAAGCTTTCTTT.

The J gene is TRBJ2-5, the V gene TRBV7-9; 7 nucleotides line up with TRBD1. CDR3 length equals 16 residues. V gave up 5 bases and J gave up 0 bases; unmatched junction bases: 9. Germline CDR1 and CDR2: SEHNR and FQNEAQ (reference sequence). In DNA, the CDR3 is TGTGCCAGCAGCCGGAGCGCAGGGGGAAACCAAGAGACCCAGTACTTC. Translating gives CASSRSAGGNQETQYF.

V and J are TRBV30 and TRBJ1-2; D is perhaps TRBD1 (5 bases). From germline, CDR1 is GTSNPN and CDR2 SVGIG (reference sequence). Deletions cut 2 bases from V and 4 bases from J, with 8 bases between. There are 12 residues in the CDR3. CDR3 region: CAWSKGIYGYTF. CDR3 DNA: TGTGCCTGGAGTAAGGGGATCTATGGCTACACCTTC.

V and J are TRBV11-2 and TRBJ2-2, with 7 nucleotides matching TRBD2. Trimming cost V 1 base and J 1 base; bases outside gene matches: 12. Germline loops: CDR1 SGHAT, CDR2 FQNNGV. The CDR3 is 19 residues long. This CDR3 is CASSLVSGASGGNTGELFF. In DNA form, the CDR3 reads TGTGCCAGCAGCTTAGTGTCCGGGGCTTCGGGGGGGAACACCGGGGAGCTGTTTTTT.

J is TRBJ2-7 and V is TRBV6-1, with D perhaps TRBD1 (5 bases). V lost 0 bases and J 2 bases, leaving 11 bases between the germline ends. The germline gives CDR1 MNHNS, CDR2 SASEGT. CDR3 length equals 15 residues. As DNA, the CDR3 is TGTGCCAGCAGTGAAGCTTGGGGCAATACCTACGAGCAGTACTTC. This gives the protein CASSEAWGNTYEQYF.

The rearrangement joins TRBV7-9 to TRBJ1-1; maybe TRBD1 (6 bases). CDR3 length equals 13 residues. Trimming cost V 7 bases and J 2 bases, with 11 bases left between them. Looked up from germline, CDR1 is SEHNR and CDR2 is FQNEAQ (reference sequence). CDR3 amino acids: CASNKGGNTEAFF. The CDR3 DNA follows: TGTGCCAGCAACAAGGGGGGAAACACTGAAGCTTTCTTT.

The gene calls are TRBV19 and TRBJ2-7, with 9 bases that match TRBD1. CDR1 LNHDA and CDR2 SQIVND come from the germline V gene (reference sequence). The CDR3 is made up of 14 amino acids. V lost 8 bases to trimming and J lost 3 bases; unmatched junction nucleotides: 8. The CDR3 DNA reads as TGTGCCAGTTCTACAGGGGGCGCGGTCTACGAGCAGTACTTC. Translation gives CASSTGGAVYEQYF.

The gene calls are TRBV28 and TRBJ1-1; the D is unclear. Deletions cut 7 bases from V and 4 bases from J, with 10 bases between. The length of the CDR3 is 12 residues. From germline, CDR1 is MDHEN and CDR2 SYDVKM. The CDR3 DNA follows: TGTGCCAGCACCAGTGCTGCCACTGAAGCTTTCTTT. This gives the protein CASTSAATEAFF. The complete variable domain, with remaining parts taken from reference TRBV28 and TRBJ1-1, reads DVKVTQSSRYLVKRTGEKVFLECVQDMDHENMFWYRQDPGLGLRLIYFSYDVKMKEKGDIPEGYSVSREKKERFSLILESASTNQTSMYLCASTSAATEAFFGQGTRLTVV.

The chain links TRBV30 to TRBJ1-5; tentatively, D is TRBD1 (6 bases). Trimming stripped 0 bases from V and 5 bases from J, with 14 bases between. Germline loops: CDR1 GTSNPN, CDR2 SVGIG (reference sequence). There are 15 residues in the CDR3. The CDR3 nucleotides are TGTGCCTGGAGTGTACTGCCTTCAGGGGATCAGCCCCAGCATTTT. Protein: CAWSVLPSGDQPQHF.